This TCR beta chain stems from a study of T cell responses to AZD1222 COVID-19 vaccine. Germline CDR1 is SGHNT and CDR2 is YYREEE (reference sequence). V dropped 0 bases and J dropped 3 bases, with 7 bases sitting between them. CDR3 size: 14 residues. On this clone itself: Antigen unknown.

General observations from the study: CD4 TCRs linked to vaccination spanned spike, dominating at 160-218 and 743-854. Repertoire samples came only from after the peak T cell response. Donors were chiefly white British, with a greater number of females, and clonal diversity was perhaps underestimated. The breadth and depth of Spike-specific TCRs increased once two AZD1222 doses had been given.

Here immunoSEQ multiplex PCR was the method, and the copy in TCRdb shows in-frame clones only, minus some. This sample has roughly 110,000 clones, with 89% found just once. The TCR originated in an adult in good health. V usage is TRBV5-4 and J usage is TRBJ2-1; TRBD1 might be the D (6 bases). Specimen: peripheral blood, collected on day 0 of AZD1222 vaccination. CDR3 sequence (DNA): TGTGCCAGCAGCTTGGAGGGACACTACAATGAGCAGTTCTTC. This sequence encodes CASSLEGHYNEQFF.